The rows below give T cell receptor beta chains drawn from one sample of a study of blood T cell repertoires in COVID-19. TCRdb keeps only in-frame clones here, not all; method: immunoSEQ multiplex PCR. The top ten hold 0.8% to 0.9% of the sample, which has roughly 400,000 clones, 91% seen once. The material sequenced was PBMCs or T cells enriched from blood (not recorded which). These receptors came from a woman aged 40 to 55 who had been exposed to COVID-19. Each CDR3 is given with its conserved first and last residue. Each record gives: V gene, J gene, D gene, clone size, CDR3 DNA, CDR3 protein. D genes are given only for firm matches. Where a row states a size, it is once, few, many or the class of an expanded clone; other rows omit it.

>TRBV24-1|TRBJ2-7|TRBD2|NA
TGTGCCACCAGCCGGGGGGACGAGCAGTACTTC
CATSRGDEQYF
>TRBV30|TRBJ1-1|NA|NA
TGTGCCTGGGTCTTTGGGCTACAATCGAACACTGAAGCTTTCTTT
CAWVFGLQSNTEAFF
>TRBV2|TRBJ1-3|TRBD1|NA
TGTGCCAGCAGTTCCGACAGGGGGACCTCTGGAAACACCATATATTTT
CASSSDRGTSGNTIYF
>TRBV27|TRBJ1-1|NA|NA
TGTGCCAGCAGTTTCGGACTCCGCACCGAAGCTTTCTTT
CASSFGLRTEAFF
>TRBV12-3/TRBV12-4|TRBJ1-6|NA|NA
TGTGCCACCCGGGACACGGGGACATCACCCCTCCACTTT
CATRDTGTSPLHF
>TRBV5-1|TRBJ1-1|NA|NA
TGCGCCAGCAGCTTGGTCCAGGGGTCCCCGGGAACTGAAGCTTTCTTT
CASSLVQGSPGTEAFF
>TRBV10-2|TRBJ2-1|TRBD1|NA
TGCGCCAGCAGCCCGACAGGGTCGGCCTACAATGAGCAGTTCTTC
CASSPTGSAYNEQFF
>TRBV11-2|TRBJ2-7|NA|NA
TGTGCCAGCACCCTTCCCACAGGCTCCTACTACGAGCAGTACTTC
CASTLPTGSYYEQYF
>TRBV19|TRBJ1-2|TRBD1|once
TGTGCCAGTAGAGTGGGACAGAACTATGGCTACACCTTC
CASRVGQNYGYTF
>TRBV6-5|TRBJ1-2|NA|NA
TGTGCCAGCAGTCCGGGGGGTGATAGTCGTGGCTACACCTTC
CASSPGGDSRGYTF
>TRBV6-2/TRBV6-3|TRBJ1-2|NA|NA
TGTGCCAGCAGCGAAACAGGGTATGGCTACACCTTC
CASSETGYGYTF
>TRBV4-1|TRBJ1-5|NA|NA
TGCGCCAGCAGCCAGACCCAAGGGGGTAATCAGCCCCAGCATTTT
CASSQTQGGNQPQHF
>TRBV6-2/TRBV6-3|TRBJ2-1|NA|NA
TGTGCCAGCAGTTACTCTCCCCATGGTGGGAGTTACTCCTACAATGAGCAGTTCTTC
CASSYSPHGGSYSYNEQFF
>TRBV27|TRBJ1-5|NA|NA
TGTGCCAGCAGTCCCTGGGGGGGGCCCCAGCATTTT
CASSPWGGPQHF
>TRBV25-1|TRBJ1-6|NA|NA
TGTGCCAGCACATCTGGGCCGAATTCACCCCTCCACTTT
CASTSGPNSPLHF
>TRBV19|TRBJ1-1|NA|NA
TGTGCCAGTAGGGGTTGGCGGGTGAACACTGAAGCTTTCTTT
CASRGWRVNTEAFF
>TRBV15|TRBJ1-1|TRBD1|NA
TGTGCCACCAGCAGAGATCGGGGGACAGGGGTAGGAAACACTGAAGCTTTCTTT
CATSRDRGTGVGNTEAFF
>TRBV6-5|TRBJ1-1|TRBD1|NA
TGTGCCAGCAGTCCAAACAGGGGTACTGAAGCTTTCTTT
CASSPNRGTEAFF